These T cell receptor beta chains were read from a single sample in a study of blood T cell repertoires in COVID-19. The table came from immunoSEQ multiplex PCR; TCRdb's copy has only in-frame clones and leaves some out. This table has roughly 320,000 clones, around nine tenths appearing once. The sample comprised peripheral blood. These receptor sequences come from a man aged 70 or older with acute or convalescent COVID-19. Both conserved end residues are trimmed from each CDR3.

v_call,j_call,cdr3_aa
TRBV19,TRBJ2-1,ASSAKTGSSYNEQF
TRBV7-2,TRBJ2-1,ASSLGGRARNEQF
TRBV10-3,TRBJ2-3,AISDSAGPADTQY
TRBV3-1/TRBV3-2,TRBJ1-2,ASSRRTGDGYT
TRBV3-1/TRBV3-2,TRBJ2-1,ASSQVEAGEQF
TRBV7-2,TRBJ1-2,ASSSTGVGYT
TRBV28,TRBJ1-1,ASSLGLGNTEAF
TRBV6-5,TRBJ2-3,ASSRPAVSTDTQY
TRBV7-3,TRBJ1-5,ASSSDRNQPQH
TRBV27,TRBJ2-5,ASSLWGDLETQY
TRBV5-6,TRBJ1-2,ASSSGRRGSGYT
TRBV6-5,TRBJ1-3,ASSLIQGSGNTIY
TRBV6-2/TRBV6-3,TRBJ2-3,ASSYLAGGSTDTQY
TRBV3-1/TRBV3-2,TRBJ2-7,ASSHLQVSPYEQY
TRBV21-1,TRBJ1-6,ASSWGQRLLSPLH
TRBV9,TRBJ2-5,ASSPSGWSGETQY
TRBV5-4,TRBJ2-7,ASSLAGQGAAWQY
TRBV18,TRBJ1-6,ASSPSDSPLH
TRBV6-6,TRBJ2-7,ASSYAQVSYEQY
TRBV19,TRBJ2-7,ASSIARGRGEQY
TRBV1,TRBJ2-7,TSSQSTGTSGGPWYEQY
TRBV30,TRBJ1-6,AWTIPGTYNSPLH
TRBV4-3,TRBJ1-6,ASSQGLTGDSPLH
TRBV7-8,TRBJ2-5,ASSPRFQETQY
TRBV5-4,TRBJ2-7,ASSLGPVGSYEQY
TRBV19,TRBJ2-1,ASSKITGTTNEQF
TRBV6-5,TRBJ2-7,ASSYRDRGAYEQY
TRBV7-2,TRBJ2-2,ASRTGVENTGELF
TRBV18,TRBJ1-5,ASSPSRDFNQPQH
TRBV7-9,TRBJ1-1,ASSFAGRTEAF
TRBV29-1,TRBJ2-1,SGVVQDLRSYNEQF
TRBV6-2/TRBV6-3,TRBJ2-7,ASSYSGTESYEQY
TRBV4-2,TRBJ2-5,ASSQTPWLAQETQY
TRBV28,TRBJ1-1,ASRASTGNTEAF
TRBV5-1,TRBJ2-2,ASSPMTGDTGELF
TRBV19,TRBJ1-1,ASSHRSSEAF
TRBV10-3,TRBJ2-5,ATHGTSGPEETQY
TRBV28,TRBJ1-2,ASSLTGGAGYGYT
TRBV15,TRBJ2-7,ATSSTRSYEQY
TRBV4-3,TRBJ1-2,ASSRDAFQDYAGYT
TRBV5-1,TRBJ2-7,ASREQDLSYEQY
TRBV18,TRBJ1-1,ASYRGASNTEAF
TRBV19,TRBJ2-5,ASSIGRHHQETQY
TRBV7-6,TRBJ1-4,ASSSIGGEKLF
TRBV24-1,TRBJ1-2,ATSMTGGDYGYT
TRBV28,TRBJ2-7,ASSFVSGGASEQY
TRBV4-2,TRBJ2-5,ASSQGTSGGAPETQY
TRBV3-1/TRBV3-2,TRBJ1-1,ASSQEGRNTEAF
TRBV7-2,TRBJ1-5,ASTPGVAQPQH
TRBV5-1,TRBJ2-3,ASSLAFGTSGEDTQY
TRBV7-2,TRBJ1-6,ASSLGVFGGYNSPLH
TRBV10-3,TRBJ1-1,AIRQGAKAEAF
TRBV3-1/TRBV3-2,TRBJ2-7,ASSQGAGGSYEQY
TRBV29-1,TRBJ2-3,SVAGTSGRASTDTQY
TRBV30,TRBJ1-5,AWSVTGNQPQH
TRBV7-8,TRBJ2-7,ASSLDRGGAYEQY